The 23 T cell receptor beta chains below come from one sample, sequenced in a study of CD8+CD57+ T cells in acquired aplastic anemia. The use of genomic DNA as template underpinned the TCR beta VDJ and CDR3 profiling. MiXCR was run by TCRdb on the reads, yielding one entry per CDR3 protein. The table lists 200,000 or so distinct CDR3 sequences, around three fifths of them singletons, with around 45% in the top ten. The specimen was sorted CD4+, CD8+, or CD8+CD57+ T cells (not recorded which) from PBMCs. The receptors here all came from a human donor with severe aplastic anemia or a healthy control (not recorded which).

The rearrangement uses TRBV24-1 and TRBJ2-5, with 11 positions matching TRBD1. The V segment lost 4 bases and the J segment 4 bases; nucleotides outside the gene matches: 16. Germline V gene data show CDR1 as KGHDR and CDR2 as SFDVKD. The CDR3 contains 19 residues. The CDR3 DNA is TGTGCCACCAGTGACGCGCCAGGGACAGGGGGTGGGCTACGAGAGACCCAGTACTTC. Residues: CATSDAPGTGGGLRETQYF.

The chain recombines TRBV12-3 or TRBV12-4 with TRBJ1-5; perhaps TRBD1 as D (6 bases). V was trimmed by 10 bases and J by 4 bases, leaving 14 bases between them. The CDR3 has 13 residues. CDR3 coding DNA: TGTGCCATCAATAGGGGGGCGAATCAGCCCCAGCATTTT. Its protein product is CAINRGANQPQHF.

Many counts were recorded for this clonotype. The CDR3 DNA reads TGTGCCAGCAGCTTAGGGCCTACTAGCGGGGGGGCTGAGACCCAGTACTTC. Its protein product is CASSLGPTSGGAETQYF. The genes are TRBV7-2 and TRBJ2-5, with 13 nucleotides matching TRBD2. V lost 1 base, J lost 5 bases, and 7 bases stayed unmatched. CDR1 SGHTA and CDR2 FQGNSA come from the germline V gene. CDR3 length: 17 residues.

Ten or more counts support this clonotype. The chain couples TRBV9 to TRBJ1-6; D is undetermined. The V and J ends lost 3 bases and 7 bases respectively, with 5 bases between them. CDR1 is SGDLS, CDR2 YYNGEE, per germline. The CDR3 totals 12 residues. The CDR3 DNA follows: TGTGCCAGCAGCGCCTCGAATTCACCCCTCCACTTT. Its protein is CASSASNSPLHF.

The chain recombines TRBV5-4 with TRBJ2-5; TRBD2 matches 7 bases. This CDR3 has 17 residues. The V gene's germline CDR1 is SGHNT and CDR2 YYREEE (reference sequence). V shed 4 bases and J 2 bases; nucleotides not matched to a gene: 14. Written as DNA, the CDR3 is TGTGCCAGCAGCCCCGCCCCACGCCTAGCGGTACAAGAGACCCAGTACTTC. Protein product: CASSPAPRLAVQETQYF.

Remarks on this clonotype: One base away lies a much larger clone, so this may be a sequencing read error. V is TRBV3-1 and J is TRBJ2-7; D gene ambiguous. There are 13 residues in the CDR3. Germline lookup yields CDR1 LGHDT and CDR2 YNNKEL (reference sequence). The CDR3 sequence: CASRPDNSYGQYF. DNA of the CDR3: TGTGCCAGCAGACCTGACAATTCCTACGGGCAGTACTTC.

This clonotype has a count of ten or more. The chain recombines TRBV24-1 with TRBJ2-1; a possible D gene is TRBD1 (5 bases). Germline CDR1 is KGHDR and CDR2 is SFDVKD. The CDR3 runs 13 residues. V gave up 5 bases and J gave up 8 bases, with 12 bases separating them. The CDR3 loop is CATSATDQYEQFF. Here the CDR3 DNA reads TGTGCCACCAGTGCGACAGATCAATATGAGCAGTTCTTC.

This clonotype appeared a single time. The chain links TRBV12-3 or TRBV12-4 to TRBJ1-1; the match to TRBD1 covers 11 bases. There are 14 residues in the CDR3. V lost 5 bases and J lost 6; bases outside the gene matches: 5. For the CDR3, the DNA is TGTGCCAGCAGTCGGACAGGGGGCGCGGCTGAAGCTTTCTTT. This gives the protein CASSRTGGAAEAFF.

This clonotype occurred once. This chain uses TRBV24-1 with TRBJ2-5, with D unclear. Germline CDR1 reads KGHDR; CDR2 reads SFDVKD. V shed 3 bases and J shed 5 bases, with 12 bases lying between them. This CDR3 contains 14 residues. CDR3 coding DNA: TGTGCCACCAGTGATCGGGTCTTCGGGGAGACCCAGTACTTC. This sequence encodes CATSDRVFGETQYF.

The chain is built from TRBV6-1 and TRBJ1-1; D is uncertain. CDR3 size: 15 residues. Germline V gene sequence: CDR1 MNHNS, CDR2 SASEGT. Trimming stripped 3 bases from V and 1 base from J, with 12 bases between. CDR3 loop: CASSEGILGNTEAFF. The CDR3 region has the DNA TGTGCCAGCAGTGAGGGAATCCTGGGGAACACTGAAGCTTTCTTT.

This clonotype was detected a few times. V gene TRBV6-6 combines with J gene TRBJ1-1; D unresolved. Germline values: CDR1 MNHNY, CDR2 SVGAGI (reference sequence). With 6 bases removed from V and 3 bases from J, the gap between germline ends came to 17 bases. The CDR3 loop spans 15 amino acids. The CDR3 sequence is CASRQTLTLDTEAFF. In DNA form, the CDR3 reads TGTGCCAGCAGGCAGACCCTGACGTTAGACACTGAAGCTTTCTTT.

This rearrangement joins TRBV7-2 to TRBJ2-1, with D unresolved. CDR1 SGHTA and CDR2 FQGNSA come from the germline V gene. The CDR3 loop spans 12 amino acids. V shed 4 bases and J shed 6 bases, with 7 bases lying between them. Here the CDR3 reads CASSWKVNEQFF. The CDR3 nucleotides are TGTGCCAGCAGCTGGAAGGTCAATGAGCAGTTCTTC.

At least ten counts were recorded for this clonotype. This chain links TRBV19 with TRBJ2-7; 7 nucleotides agree with TRBD2. Unmatched junction bases numbered 8, after V lost 8 bases and J lost 1 base. The CDR3 covers 14 residues. Germline V gene sequence: CDR1 LNHDA, CDR2 SQIVND (reference sequence). The CDR3: CASGGRGASYEQYF. The CDR3, as DNA: TGTGCCAGTGGGGGGAGGGGAGCATCCTACGAGCAGTACTTC. Full variable domain (missing parts from reference TRBV19 and TRBJ2-7): DGGITQSPKYLFRKEGQNVTLSCEQNLNHDAMYWYRQDPGQGLRLIYYSQIVNDFQKGDIAEGYSVSREKKESFPLTVTSAQKNPTAFYLCASGGRGASYEQYFGPGTRLTVT.

Only a few counts were recorded for this clonotype. The chain employs TRBV9 and TRBJ1-1; D gene unclear. With 3 bases removed from V and 1 base from J, the gap between germline ends came to 7 bases. Germline V CDR1 and CDR2: SGDLS, YYNGEE. The CDR3 is 13 amino acids. This CDR3 is CASSEDANTEAFF. The CDR3 coding sequence is TGTGCCAGCAGCGAGGACGCGAACACTGAAGCTTTCTTT.

This clonotype came up many times. The chain recombines TRBV7-9 with TRBJ1-1; the D is unclear. The CDR3 is 16 amino acids. Germline CDR1 and CDR2: SEHNR and FQNEAQ (reference sequence). V was pared by 5 bases and J by 2 bases, with 18 bases between. The CDR3 DNA reads as TGTGCCAGCAGCGCCCCGAAAGGGAGGGTTAACACTGAAGCTTTCTTT. Protein product: CASSAPKGRVNTEAFF.

With regard to this clonotype: Here the CDR3 omits its conserved ending phenylalanine or tryptophan, so a read error is the likely source. The chain recombines TRBV29-1 with TRBJ2-7, with D perhaps TRBD1 (6 bases). Trimming cost V 7 bases and J 0 bases, with 13 bases left between them. Per germline, CDR1 SQVTM and CDR2 ANQGSEA. The length of the CDR3 is 13 residues. CDR3 in DNA: TGCAGCGCTGCAGGGGTAAGCTCCTACGAGCAGTACCTC. Amino acid sequence: CSAAGVSSYEQYL.

This clonotype was picked up a small number of times. This chain joins TRBV11-3 and TRBJ2-2; no reliable D call. Germline CDR1 reads SGHNT; CDR2 reads YENEEA. Trimming removed 5 bases at V and 2 bases at J, with 9 bases between. The CDR3 is 14 amino acids. The CDR3 coding sequence is TGTGCCAGCAGCGGTGGACGAAACACCGGGGAGCTGTTTTTT. It encodes CASSGGRNTGELFF.

This clonotype has ten or more counts. V and J are TRBV2 and TRBJ2-7, with D uncertain. The germline gives CDR1 SNHLY, CDR2 FYNNEI. The CDR3 runs to 13 residues. The V and J ends lost 5 bases and 5 bases respectively, with 13 bases between them. This CDR3 reads CASSYPDGNEQYF. The CDR3 DNA follows: TGTGCCAGCAGTTATCCGGACGGTAACGAGCAGTACTTC.

The chain has TRBV12-3 or TRBV12-4 and TRBJ1-2, with 7 nucleotides matching TRBD1. The CDR3 extends over 15 amino acids. With 3 bases clipped from V and 1 base from J, the junction kept 5 bases outside the gene matches. In DNA, the CDR3 is TGTGCCAGCAGTTTTCGAGGGGGCTTTAACTATGGCTACACCTTC. Amino acid sequence: CASSFRGGFNYGYTF.

Many counts were recorded for this clonotype. The chain carries TRBV4-2 and TRBJ2-5, with 7 bases identical to TRBD2. CDR3 length equals 18 residues. Per the germline V gene, CDR1 is LGHNA and CDR2 is YNFKEQ. With 0 bases clipped from V and 0 bases from J, the junction kept 10 bases outside the gene matches. CDR3 protein: CASSQEAGAGANQETQYF. CDR3 DNA: TGTGCCAGCAGCCAAGAGGCGGGAGCGGGTGCCAACCAAGAGACCCAGTACTTC.

This clonotype has a count of ten or more. This chain uses TRBV9 with TRBJ2-7; D gene unclear. The germline CDR1 and CDR2 sequences are SGDLS and YYNGEE. Trimming removed 0 bases at V and 6 bases at J, with 10 bases between. The CDR3 is 13 amino acids. CDR3 DNA sequence: TGTGCCAGCAGCGTAGTAACGGCTGGCGAGCAGTACTTC. It translates to CASSVVTAGEQYF.

This chain uses TRBV11-2 with TRBJ1-1; D might be TRBD1 (5 bases). CDR1 and CDR2 from the germline V gene are SGHAT and FQNNGV. V was clipped by 0 bases and J by 8 bases, with 19 bases between them. CDR3 length: 16 amino acids. CDR3 in amino acids: CASSLETQGAGGEAFF. CDR3 in DNA: TGTGCCAGCAGCTTAGAAACGCAGGGAGCAGGTGGAGAAGCTTTCTTT. Variable domain in full (rest from reference TRBV11-2 and TRBJ1-1): EAGVAQSPRYKIIEKRQSVAFWCNPISGHATLYWYQQILGQGPKLLIQFQNNGVVDDSQLPKDRFSAERLKGVDSTLKIQPAKLEDSAVYLCASSLETQGAGGEAFFGQGTRLTVV.

This chain uses TRBV20-1 with TRBJ2-3; D is uncertain. Germline values: CDR1 DFQATT, CDR2 SNEGSKA (reference sequence). This CDR3 is built from 12 residues. V dropped 1 base and J dropped 1 base, with 3 bases sitting between them. The CDR3 here is CSARAGTDTQYF. Here the CDR3 DNA reads TGCAGTGCTAGAGCGGGCACAGATACGCAGTATTTT.